The entry below describes one T cell receptor beta chain. V lost 1 base to trimming and J lost 0 bases; unmatched junction nucleotides: 4. This CDR3 spans 17 amino acids. CDR1 SGHRS and CDR2 YFSETQ come from the germline V gene. This sample was taken from a study of blood T cell repertoires in COVID-19. Study in general: Sites across the United States, Italy and Spain contributed samples from acute and convalescent COVID-19.

In the authors' methods: The authors estimated nucleated cell counts from reference gene primer amplification. The assay was immunoSEQ multiplex PCR, and TCRdb's table has in-frame clones only and misses some. Clonal size and the V and J genes are those of that table, whereas D and trimming came from the DNA. Of 150,000 or so clones in the sample, roughly 83% were seen once. V is TRBV5-1 and J is TRBJ1-4, with TRBD1 matching over 9 bases. Source material: peripheral blood. The sequence derives from a woman aged 70-85 years with COVID-19, enrolled during active disease. In DNA, the CDR3 is TGCGCCAGCAGCTTGCCGACAGGGGGAACAACTAATGAAAAACTGTTTTTT. It yields the protein CASSLPTGGTTNEKLFF.